This T cell receptor (beta chain) was sequenced for a study of T cells in localized non-small cell lung cancer. Points from the study as a whole: Longer overall survival was seen with higher T cell density measured in blood. A median about 54 of the top 100 tumor clones appeared in adjacent lung. Of the tissues analyzed, uninvolved adjacent lung showed maximal T cell clonality, greater than tumor.

Comments on this clone: Its matching antigen is unknown.

Clones were sequenced by immunoSEQ multiplex PCR, and TCRdb holds only the in-frame ones, with some missing. Of about 45,000 clones listed, 81% are singletons. This CDR3 has 13 residues. The V gene's germline CDR1 is SGHRS and CDR2 YFSETQ. V was clipped by 2 bases and J by 4 bases, with 8 bases between them. The chain links TRBV5-1 to TRBJ2-3, with D uncertain. The receptor was isolated from a man between 40 and 69 years old with stage III lung adenocarcinoma. This specimen was peripheral blood mononuclear cells, taken before any cancer treatment. The CDR3 sequence is CASSFTISDTQYF. CDR3 DNA sequence: TGCGCCAGCAGCTTTACTATTTCAGATACGCAGTATTTT.